This entry features one T cell receptor (beta chain) sequence. This entry belongs to a study of CD8 T cells in Susac syndrome. RNA, at roughly 0.5 to 1 ug, was reverse transcribed with random hexamers. TCRdb fed the immunoSEQ multiplex PCR reads into MiXCR, producing one record per CDR3 protein. The data contain approximately 300,000 distinct CDR3 sequences, about nine tenths of them singletons. Peripheral blood CD8+ and CD4+ T cells were profiled by TCR beta sequencing. Unmatched junction bases numbered 8, after V lost 5 bases and J lost 0 bases. The germline V gene encodes CDR1 PRHDT and CDR2 FYEKMQ (reference sequence). The CDR3 sequence is 16 residues long.

The rearrangement joins TRBV13 to TRBJ2-7; 9 bases match TRBD2. This clonotype originated in a human donor with multiple sclerosis. Specimen: CD8+ T cells from PBMCs. DNA of the CDR3: TGTGCCAGCAGCGCCCCGACTAGCGGCCACTCCTACGAGCAGTACTTC. It is translated as CASSAPTSGHSYEQYF.